This T cell receptor (beta chain) was identified during a study of cytomegalovirus exposure and HLA in healthy donors. The study ran its PCR with 60 Vbeta and 13 Jbeta primers. Using immunoSEQ multiplex PCR, the repertoire was profiled, and TCRdb retains in-frame clones only, with some absent. The table has under 200,000 clones, 81% seen once. The donors, nominally healthy at sampling, likely had unrecorded immune exposures. From germline, CDR1 is LNHDA and CDR2 SQIVND (reference sequence). The CDR3 is 18 residues long. V lost 3 bases, J lost 5 bases, and 11 bases stayed unmatched. Study-level findings and limits: In an earlier analysis, in 620 or so donors, most V segments appeared productive either ~90% or ~30% of the time.

To note about this clone: What it binds is unknown.

Specimen: PBMCs. The TCR was taken from a man in his forties in good health and CMV-seropositive. The V call is TRBV19, the J call TRBJ2-5; TRBD2 matches at 14 bases. This CDR3 is CASSMPPRTSGRRETQYF. The CDR3 DNA sequence: TGTGCCAGTAGTATGCCCCCAAGGACTAGCGGGAGGAGGGAGACCCAGTACTTC.